The present TCR beta chain was sequenced within a study of T cell responses to AZD1222 COVID-19 vaccine. Comment on this clone: Its antigen remains unidentified.

Timing groups of about 4 and about 12 weeks for second doses were pooled. Notes on the study in general: Dominant CD4 TCR responses targeted spike regions 160-218 and 743-854. Close to half of spike-specific TCRs reportedly recognize unmutated variant regions. Donors in the cohort were predominantly white British and more often female, and clonal diversity was possibly underestimated.

J gave up 9 bases and V 7 bases, and 5 bases lay outside the gene matches. The germline gives CDR1 MNHEY, CDR2 SVGAGI. The CDR3 is made up of 13 amino acids. The table came from immunoSEQ multiplex PCR; TCRdb's copy has only in-frame clones and leaves some out. The sample records 250,000 to 300,000 clones, 85% to 95% being singletons. The V and J genes are TRBV6-5 and TRBJ1-6; 8 bases align to TRBD1. The sample was peripheral blood, taken 28 days after the second AZD1222 dose. The TCR sequence derives from an adult who received the AZD1222 COVID-19 vaccine. As DNA, the CDR3 is TGTGCCAGCACCCCAGGGGGCAGTTCACCCCTCCACTTT. It codes for CASTPGGSSPLHF.